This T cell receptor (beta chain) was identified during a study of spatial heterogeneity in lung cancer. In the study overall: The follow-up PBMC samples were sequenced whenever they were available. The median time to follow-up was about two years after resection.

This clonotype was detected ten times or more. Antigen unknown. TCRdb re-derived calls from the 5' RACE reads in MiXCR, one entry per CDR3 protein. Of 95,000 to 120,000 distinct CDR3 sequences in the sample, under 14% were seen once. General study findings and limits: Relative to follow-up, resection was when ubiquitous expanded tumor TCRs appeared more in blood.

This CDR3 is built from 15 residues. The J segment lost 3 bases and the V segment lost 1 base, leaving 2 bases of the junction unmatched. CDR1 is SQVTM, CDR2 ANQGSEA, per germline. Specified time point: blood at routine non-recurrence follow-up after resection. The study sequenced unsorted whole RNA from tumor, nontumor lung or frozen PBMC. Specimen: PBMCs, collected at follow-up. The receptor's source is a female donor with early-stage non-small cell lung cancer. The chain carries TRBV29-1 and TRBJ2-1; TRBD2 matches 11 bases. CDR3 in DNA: TGCAGCGTTGAAGCTGGGACTAGCGGCTACAATGAGCAGTTCTTC. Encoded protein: CSVEAGTSGYNEQFF.